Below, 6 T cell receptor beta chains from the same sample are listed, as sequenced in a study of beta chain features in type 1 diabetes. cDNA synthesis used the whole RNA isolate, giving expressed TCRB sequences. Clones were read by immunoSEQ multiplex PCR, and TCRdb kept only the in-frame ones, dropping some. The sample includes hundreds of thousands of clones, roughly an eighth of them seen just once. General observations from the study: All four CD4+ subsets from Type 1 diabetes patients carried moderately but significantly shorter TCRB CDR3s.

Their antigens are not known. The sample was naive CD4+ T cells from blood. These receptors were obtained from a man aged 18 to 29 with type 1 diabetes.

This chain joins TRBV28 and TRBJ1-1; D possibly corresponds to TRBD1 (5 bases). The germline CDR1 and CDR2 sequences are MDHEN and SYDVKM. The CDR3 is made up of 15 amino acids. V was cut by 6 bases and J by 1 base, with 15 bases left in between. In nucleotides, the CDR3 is TGTGCCAGCAGGGACCTCGGGGCTGGGAACACTGAAGCTTTCTTT. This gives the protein CASRDLGAGNTEAFF.

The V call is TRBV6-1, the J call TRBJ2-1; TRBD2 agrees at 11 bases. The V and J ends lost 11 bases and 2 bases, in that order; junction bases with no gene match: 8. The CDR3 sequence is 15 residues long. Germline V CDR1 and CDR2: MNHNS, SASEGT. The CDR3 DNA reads TGTGCCTCGCAAGTACTAGCGGGAGCCTACAATGAGCAGTTCTTC. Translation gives CASQVLAGAYNEQFF.

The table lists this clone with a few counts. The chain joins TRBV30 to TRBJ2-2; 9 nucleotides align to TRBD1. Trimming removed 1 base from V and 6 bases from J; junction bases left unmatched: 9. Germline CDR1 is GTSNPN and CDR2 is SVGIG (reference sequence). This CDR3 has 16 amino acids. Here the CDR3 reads CAWSGQGVRKAGELFF. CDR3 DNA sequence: TGTGCCTGGAGTGGACAGGGGGTGAGGAAGGCCGGGGAGCTGTTTTTT.

This CDR3 is CAISRAGSSTDTQYF. Written as DNA, the CDR3 is TGTGCCATCAGTAGGGCGGGTTCTAGCACAGATACGCAGTATTTT. The genes are TRBV10-3 and TRBJ2-3; a possible D gene is TRBD2 (5 bases). The CDR3 length is 15 residues. CDR1 is ENHRY and CDR2 is SYGVKD in the germline V gene. The V and J ends lost 5 bases and 0 bases respectively, with 12 bases between them.

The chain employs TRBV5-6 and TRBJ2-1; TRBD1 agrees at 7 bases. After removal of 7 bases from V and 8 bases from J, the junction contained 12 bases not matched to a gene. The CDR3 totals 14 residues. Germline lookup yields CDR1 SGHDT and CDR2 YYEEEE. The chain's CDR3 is CASADRPIWDEQFF. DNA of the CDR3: TGTGCCAGCGCGGACAGGCCGATCTGGGATGAGCAGTTCTTC.

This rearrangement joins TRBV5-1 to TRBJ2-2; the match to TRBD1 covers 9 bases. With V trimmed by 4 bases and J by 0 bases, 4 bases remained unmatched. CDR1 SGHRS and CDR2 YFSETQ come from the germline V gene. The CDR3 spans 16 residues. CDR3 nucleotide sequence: TGCGCCAGCAGCCCGGACAGGGGCGCGAACACCGGGGAGCTGTTTTTT. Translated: CASSPDRGANTGELFF.